This entry lists 23 T cell receptor beta chains sequenced from one sample in a study of blood T cell repertoires in COVID-19. TCRdb keeps only in-frame clones here, not all; method: immunoSEQ multiplex PCR. The sample shows about 260,000 clones, more than 85% of them seen only once. Sequences were obtained from peripheral blood. These receptor sequences come from a person under 35 with COVID-19, enrolled during active disease.

This chain links TRBV29-1 with TRBJ2-1; 9 bases are shared with TRBD1. The germline CDR1 and CDR2 sequences are SQVTM and ANQGSEA. The CDR3 extends over 16 amino acids. The ends lost 3 bases at V and 8 bases at J; junction bases unmatched: 14. The CDR3 loop is CSVDNSGQGPRDEQFF. In nucleotides, the CDR3 is TGCAGCGTTGATAATTCGGGACAGGGTCCCCGGGATGAGCAGTTCTTC.

The chain employs TRBV27 and TRBJ2-1; TRBD2 is a possible D gene (5 bases). The V and J ends lost 5 bases and 6 bases respectively, with 17 bases between them. Per the germline V gene, CDR1 is MNHEY and CDR2 is SMNVEV (reference sequence). CDR3 length: 15 residues. This CDR3 is CASSPGLLPTNEQFF. Written as DNA, the CDR3 is TGTGCCAGCAGTCCTGGACTTCTCCCCACCAATGAGCAGTTCTTC.

This chain's CDR3 is CASSPAGTSRGAGELFF. In DNA, the CDR3 is TGTGCCAGCAGCCCGGCCGGGACTAGCCGGGGGGCCGGGGAGCTGTTTTTT. V usage is TRBV5-4 and J usage is TRBJ2-2; 9 nucleotides line up with TRBD2. The CDR3 runs to 17 residues. V lost 4 bases and J lost 6; bases outside the gene matches: 13. Germline V gene lookup returns CDR1 SGHNT and CDR2 YYREEE (reference sequence).

The genes are TRBV7-2 and TRBJ1-5; D is ambiguous. This CDR3 has 15 amino acids. V was cut by 3 bases and J by 3 bases, with 12 bases left in between. The V gene's germline CDR1 is SGHTA and CDR2 FQGNSA. Written as DNA, the CDR3 is TGTGCCAGCAGCTTCTCAGCGGGAGCCAATCAGCCCCAGCATTTT. Translation: CASSFSAGANQPQHF.

This chain links TRBV10-3 with TRBJ2-7; 8 positions agree with TRBD2. This CDR3 has 15 amino acids. V trimming: 2 bases; J trimming: 0 bases; junction bases outside the gene matches: 3. The germline gives CDR1 ENHRY, CDR2 SYGVKD. DNA of the CDR3: TGTGCCATCAGTGAGCCGGGACTAGACTCCTACGAGCAGTACTTC. Translation: CAISEPGLDSYEQYF.

The chain links TRBV10-2 to TRBJ2-5, with 8 bases that match TRBD2. V shed 1 base, J shed 5 bases, and the junction held 6 bases outside the gene matches. The CDR3 totals 15 residues. Germline CDR1 and CDR2: WSHSY and SAAADI. This CDR3 is CASSEYGRGEETQYF. The CDR3 DNA reads as TGCGCCAGCAGTGAGTACGGGAGGGGAGAGGAGACCCAGTACTTC.

The genes are TRBV7-9 and TRBJ2-1; 9 nucleotides align to TRBD2. The CDR3 has 16 residues. J was trimmed by 0 bases and V by 5 bases; bases with no gene match: 5. CDR1 and CDR2 from the germline V gene are SEHNR and FQNEAQ (reference sequence). CDR3 loop: CASSKDSGSSYNEQFF. For the CDR3, the DNA is TGTGCCAGCAGCAAAGATAGCGGGAGCTCCTACAATGAGCAGTTCTTC.

The chain recombines TRBV9 with TRBJ1-3; no clear D gene. The CDR3 sequence is 13 residues long. The germline V and J ends were trimmed by 5 bases and 4 bases, with 10 bases remaining between them. Per germline, CDR1 SGDLS and CDR2 YYNGEE. CDR3 loop: CASRAGVGNTIYF. Written as DNA, the CDR3 is TGTGCCAGCAGGGCCGGGGTCGGAAACACCATATATTTT. The full variable domain, its missing parts supplied by reference TRBV9 and TRBJ1-3, is DSGVTQTPKHLITATGQRVTLRCSPRSGDLSVYWYQQSLDQGLQFLIQYYNGEERAKGNILERFSAQQFPDLHSELNLSSLELGDSALYFCASRAGVGNTIYFGEGSWLTVV.

This sequence joins TRBV5-8 and TRBJ1-2; maybe TRBD1 (6 bases). CDR1 and CDR2 from the germline V gene are SGHTS and YDEGEE. This CDR3 has 14 amino acids. V was pared by 4 bases and J by 7 bases, with 17 bases between. The CDR3 here is CASSLSRGSFGYTF. The CDR3 nucleotides read TGTGCCAGCAGCCTAAGCAGGGGCAGTTTTGGCTACACCTTC. Drawing the rest from reference TRBV5-8 and TRBJ1-2, the complete variable domain is EAGVTQSPTHLIKTRGQQATLRCSPISGHTSVYWYQQALGLGLQFLLWYDEGEERNRGNFPPRFSGRQFPNYSSELNVNALELEDSALYLCASSLSRGSFGYTFGSGTRLTVV.

The rearrangement joins TRBV27 to TRBJ2-7, with D possibly being TRBD1 (5 bases). The CDR3 extends over 14 amino acids. The germline gives CDR1 MNHEY, CDR2 SMNVEV (reference sequence). V lost 0 bases and J lost 2, with 8 bases in between. The CDR3 DNA reads TGTGCCAGCAGTTTATCCAGACAGACCTACGAGCAGTACTTC. It codes for CASSLSRQTYEQYF.

The V and J genes are TRBV28 and TRBJ1-1; 7 bases are shared with TRBD1. Trimming cost V 8 bases and J 4 bases; bases outside gene matches: 22. The V gene's germline CDR1 is MDHEN and CDR2 SYDVKM. The length of the CDR3 is 18 residues. The CDR3 nucleotides read TGTGCCAGCTACGGTCTAGTTTCCGGACAGGAAAGCGGCACTGAAGCTTTCTTT. Protein sequence: CASYGLVSGQESGTEAFF.

This clone was found once. The chain joins TRBV18 to TRBJ2-5; 9 bases are a match to TRBD2. Trimming took 11 bases from V and 4 from J; bases not matched to a gene: 8. CDR3 length: 13 amino acids. Per the germline V gene, CDR1 is KGHSH and CDR2 is LQKENI. CDR3 sequence (DNA): TGTGCCGGTAGCGGGAGCTCCAGAGAGACCCAGTACTTC. Translating gives CAGSGSSRETQYF.

The rearrangement links TRBV10-2 to TRBJ2-7, with 12 bases identical to TRBD2. The CDR3 contains 15 residues. V was clipped by 2 bases and J by 6 bases; unmatched bases: 5. Germline values: CDR1 WSHSY, CDR2 SAAADI. The CDR3 DNA is TGCGCCAGCAGTGAGCCGACTAGCGGGAGACGCGAGCAGTACTTC. It translates to CASSEPTSGRREQYF.

The chain recombines TRBV29-1 with TRBJ2-7; maybe TRBD2 (6 bases). Germline-derived CDR1 and CDR2 are SQVTM and ANQGSEA. This CDR3 has 13 amino acids. V lost 6 bases and J 5 bases, leaving 17 bases between the germline ends. The CDR3 spells CSVRGLSAHEQYF. DNA of the CDR3: TGCAGCGTCCGGGGACTCTCGGCCCACGAGCAGTACTTC.

The rearrangement links TRBV7-9 to TRBJ2-5; 13 bases are shared with TRBD2. Per the germline V gene, CDR1 is SEHNR and CDR2 is FQNEAQ (reference sequence). The CDR3 consists of 16 residues. V lost 1 base, J lost 5 bases, and 4 bases stayed unmatched. CDR3 sequence (DNA): TGTGCCAGCAGCTTAGGACTAGCGGGAGGCCGGGAGACCCAGTACTTC. This encodes CASSLGLAGGRETQYF.

The rearrangement uses TRBV5-1 and TRBJ1-1; 10 nucleotides match TRBD1. The germline V gene encodes CDR1 SGHRS and CDR2 YFSETQ. The CDR3 covers 13 residues. V lost 7 bases, J lost 3 bases, and 3 bases stayed unmatched. The CDR3 spells CASAGQGHTEAFF. CDR3 nucleotide sequence: TGCGCCAGCGCGGGACAGGGGCACACTGAAGCTTTCTTT. The variable domain in full, completed from reference TRBV5-1 and TRBJ1-1, reads KAGVTQTPRYLIKTRGQQVTLSCSPISGHRSVSWYQQTPGQGLQFLFEYFSETQRNKGNFPGRFSGRQFSNSRSEMNVSTLELGDSALYLCASAGQGHTEAFFGQGTRLTVV.

This clone was detected only a few times. This chain joins TRBV28 and TRBJ1-3, with 8 positions matching TRBD1. Germline loops: CDR1 MDHEN, CDR2 SYDVKM. The CDR3 sequence is 12 residues long. The CDR3 nucleotides are TGTGGATGCAGGGGGCTTGGAAACACCATATATTTT. Its protein is CGCRGLGNTIYF.

This chain uses TRBV6-5 with TRBJ1-1, with D unresolved. CDR3 length: 13 residues. Trimming took 1 base from V and 3 from J, leaving 6 bases between them. Per germline, CDR1 MNHEY and CDR2 SVGAGI. This CDR3 is CASSYFQDTEAFF. CDR3 sequence (DNA): TGTGCCAGCAGTTACTTTCAGGACACTGAAGCTTTCTTT.

The V and J genes are TRBV7-8 and TRBJ2-2; D gene unclear. V was cut by 2 bases and J by 6 bases, with 10 bases left in between. Germline lookup yields CDR1 SGHVS and CDR2 FQNEAQ. This CDR3 contains 14 residues. As DNA, the CDR3 is TGTGCCAGCAGCTTATTCAGTGGTTCCGGGGAGCTGTTTTTT. This encodes CASSLFSGSGELFF.

This sequence joins TRBV5-4 and TRBJ1-2, with D possibly being TRBD1 (6 bases). The CDR3 is 15 amino acids. Germline values: CDR1 SGHNT, CDR2 YYREEE (reference sequence). With 2 bases removed from V and 4 bases from J, the gap between germline ends came to 15 bases. The CDR3 region is CASSLLDRLVYGYTF. The CDR3 DNA reads as TGTGCCAGCAGCTTACTTGACAGGCTTGTCTATGGCTACACCTTC.

This chain connects TRBV29-1 to TRBJ2-1; TRBD1 matches 8 bases. This CDR3 spans 12 amino acids. Germline-derived CDR1 and CDR2 are SQVTM and ANQGSEA. J gave up 4 bases and V 7 bases, and 3 bases lay outside the gene matches. The chain's CDR3 is CSARTGYNEQFF. The CDR3 region has the DNA TGCAGCGCCAGGACAGGGTACAATGAGCAGTTCTTC.

V and J are TRBV15 and TRBJ1-5; D might be TRBD1 (5 bases). V lost 5 bases, J lost 5 bases, and 16 bases lay in between. Germline values: CDR1 LNHNV, CDR2 YYDKDF (reference sequence). The CDR3 has 15 residues. The DNA for the CDR3 is TGTGCCACCAGCCCTCGGACACTAAGGGATCAGCCCCAGCATTTT. Amino acid sequence: CATSPRTLRDQPQHF.

This clone appeared a single time. The chain is built from TRBV7-9 and TRBJ2-2; tentative D call: TRBD1 (5 bases). CDR1 and CDR2 (germline): SEHNR, FQNEAQ (reference sequence). Between the trimmed V and J ends, which lost 3 bases and 9 bases, there was a span of 11 bases. CDR3 length equals 13 residues. CDR3 sequence reads: CASSFRDVRELFF. The CDR3 nucleotides read TGTGCCAGCAGCTTCAGGGATGTCAGGGAGCTGTTTTTT.